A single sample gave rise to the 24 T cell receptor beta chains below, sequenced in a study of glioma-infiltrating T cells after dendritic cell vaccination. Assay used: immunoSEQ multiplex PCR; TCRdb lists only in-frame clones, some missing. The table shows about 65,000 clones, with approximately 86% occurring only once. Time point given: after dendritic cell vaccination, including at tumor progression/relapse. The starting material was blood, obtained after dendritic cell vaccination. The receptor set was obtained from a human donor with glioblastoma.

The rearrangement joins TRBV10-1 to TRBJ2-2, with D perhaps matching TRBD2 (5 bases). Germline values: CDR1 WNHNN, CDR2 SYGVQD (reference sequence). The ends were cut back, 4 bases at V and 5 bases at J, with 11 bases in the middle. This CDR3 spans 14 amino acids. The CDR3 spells CASSAAGGTGELFF. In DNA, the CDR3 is TGCGCCAGCAGTGCGGCGGGTGGGACCGGGGAGCTGTTTTTT.

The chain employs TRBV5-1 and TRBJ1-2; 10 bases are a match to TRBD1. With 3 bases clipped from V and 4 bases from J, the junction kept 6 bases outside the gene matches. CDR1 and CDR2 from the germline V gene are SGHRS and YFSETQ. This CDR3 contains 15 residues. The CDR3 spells CASSSPGQGSYGYTF. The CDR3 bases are TGCGCCAGCAGCTCGCCGGGACAGGGGTCCTATGGCTACACCTTC.

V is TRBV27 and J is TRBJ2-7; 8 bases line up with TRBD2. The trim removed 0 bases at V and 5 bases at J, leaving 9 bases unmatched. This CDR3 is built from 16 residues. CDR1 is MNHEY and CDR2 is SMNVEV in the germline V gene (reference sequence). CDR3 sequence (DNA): TGTGCCAGCAGTTTATCCGGCGGGAGGTCTTTTCACGAGCAGTACTTC. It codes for CASSLSGGRSFHEQYF.

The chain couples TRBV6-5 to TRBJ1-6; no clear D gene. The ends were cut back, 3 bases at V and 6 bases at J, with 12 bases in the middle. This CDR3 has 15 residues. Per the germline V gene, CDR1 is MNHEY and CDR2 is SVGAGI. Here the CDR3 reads CASSYQAGSNSPLHF. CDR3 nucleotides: TGTGCCAGCAGTTATCAGGCAGGCTCTAATTCACCCCTCCACTTT.

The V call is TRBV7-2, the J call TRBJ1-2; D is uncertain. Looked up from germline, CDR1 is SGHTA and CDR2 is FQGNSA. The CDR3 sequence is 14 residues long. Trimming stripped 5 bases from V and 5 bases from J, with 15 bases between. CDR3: CASSPTITSYGYTF. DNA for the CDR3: TGTGCCAGCAGCCCCACGATTACTTCTTATGGCTACACCTTC.

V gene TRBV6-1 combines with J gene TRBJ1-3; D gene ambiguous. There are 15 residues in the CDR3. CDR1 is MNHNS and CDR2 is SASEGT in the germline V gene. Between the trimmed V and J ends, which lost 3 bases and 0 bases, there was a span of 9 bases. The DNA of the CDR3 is TGTGCCAGCAGTGAGACACCCAACTCTGGAAACACCATATATTTT. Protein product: CASSETPNSGNTIYF.

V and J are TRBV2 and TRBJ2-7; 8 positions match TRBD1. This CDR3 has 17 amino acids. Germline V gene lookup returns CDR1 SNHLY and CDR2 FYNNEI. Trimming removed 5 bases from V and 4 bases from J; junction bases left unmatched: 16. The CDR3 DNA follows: TGTGCCAGCAGTCCCAGAGGTCAGGGGGCCTTGAGTTACGAGCAGTACTTC. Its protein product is CASSPRGQGALSYEQYF.

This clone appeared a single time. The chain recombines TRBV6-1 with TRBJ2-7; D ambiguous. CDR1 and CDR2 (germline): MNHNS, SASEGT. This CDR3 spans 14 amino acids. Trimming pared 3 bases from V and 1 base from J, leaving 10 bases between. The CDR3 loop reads CASSDRVASYEQYF. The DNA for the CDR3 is TGTGCCAGCAGTGACCGGGTCGCGTCCTACGAGCAGTACTTC.

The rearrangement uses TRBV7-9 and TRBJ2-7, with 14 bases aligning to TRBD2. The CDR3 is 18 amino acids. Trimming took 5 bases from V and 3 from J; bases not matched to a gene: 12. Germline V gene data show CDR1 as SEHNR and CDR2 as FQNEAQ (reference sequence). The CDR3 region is CASSPPGLAGGGRYEQYF. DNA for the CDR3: TGTGCCAGCAGCCCACCCGGACTAGCGGGGGGCGGGCGCTACGAGCAGTACTTC.

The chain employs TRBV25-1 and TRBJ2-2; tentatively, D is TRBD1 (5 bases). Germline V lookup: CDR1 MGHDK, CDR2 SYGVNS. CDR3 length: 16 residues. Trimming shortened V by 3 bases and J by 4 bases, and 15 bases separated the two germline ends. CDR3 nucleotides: TGTGCCAGCAGTGATAGTGGCAGACAGATCACCGGGGAGCTGTTTTTT. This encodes CASSDSGRQITGELFF.

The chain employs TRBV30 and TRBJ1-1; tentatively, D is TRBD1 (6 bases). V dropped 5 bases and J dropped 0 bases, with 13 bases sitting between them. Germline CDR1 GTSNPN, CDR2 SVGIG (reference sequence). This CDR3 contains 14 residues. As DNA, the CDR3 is TGTGCCTGGTGCCGCCGGGACATGAACACTGAAGCTTTCTTT. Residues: CAWCRRDMNTEAFF.

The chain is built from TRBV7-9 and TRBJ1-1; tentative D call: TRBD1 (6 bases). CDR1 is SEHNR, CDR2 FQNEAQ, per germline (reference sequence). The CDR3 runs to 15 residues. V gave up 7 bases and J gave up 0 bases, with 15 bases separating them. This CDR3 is CASKAGAPMNTEAFF. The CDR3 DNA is TGTGCCAGCAAAGCAGGGGCTCCTATGAACACTGAAGCTTTCTTT.

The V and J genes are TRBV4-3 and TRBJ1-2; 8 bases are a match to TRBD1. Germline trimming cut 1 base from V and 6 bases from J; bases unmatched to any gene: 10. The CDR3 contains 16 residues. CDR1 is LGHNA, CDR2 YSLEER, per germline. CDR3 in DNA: TGCGCCAGCAGCCAAGCCTGGACAGGGATTAAGAATGGCTACACCTTC. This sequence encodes CASSQAWTGIKNGYTF.

The CDR3 coding sequence is TGTGCCAGCATGCAAACAGGAATAAATCAGCCCCAGCATTTT. Residues: CASMQTGINQPQHF. The V gene is TRBV6-7, the J gene TRBJ1-5; possibly TRBD1 for D (5 bases). TRBV6-7 carries the ORF label, with uncertain function. With 7 bases removed from V and 4 bases from J, the gap between germline ends came to 14 bases. The CDR3 contains 14 residues.

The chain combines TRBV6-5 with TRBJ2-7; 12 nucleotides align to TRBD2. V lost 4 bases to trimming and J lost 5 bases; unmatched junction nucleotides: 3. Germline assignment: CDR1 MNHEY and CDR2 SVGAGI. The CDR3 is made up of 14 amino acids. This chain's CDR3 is CASSWTSGAHEQYF. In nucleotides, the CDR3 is TGTGCCAGCAGTTGGACTAGCGGGGCCCACGAGCAGTACTTC.

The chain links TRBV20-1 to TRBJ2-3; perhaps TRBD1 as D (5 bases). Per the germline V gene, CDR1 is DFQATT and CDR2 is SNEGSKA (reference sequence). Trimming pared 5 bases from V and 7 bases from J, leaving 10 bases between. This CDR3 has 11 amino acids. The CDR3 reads CSAGALNTQYF. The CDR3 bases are TGCAGTGCTGGGGCCCTCAATACGCAGTATTTT.

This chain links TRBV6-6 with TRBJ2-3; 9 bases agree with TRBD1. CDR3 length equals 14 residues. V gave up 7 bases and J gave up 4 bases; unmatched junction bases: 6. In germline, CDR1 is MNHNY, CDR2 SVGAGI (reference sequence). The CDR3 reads CASTRDRVPDTQYF. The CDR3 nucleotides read TGTGCCAGCACCCGGGACAGGGTCCCAGATACGCAGTATTTT.

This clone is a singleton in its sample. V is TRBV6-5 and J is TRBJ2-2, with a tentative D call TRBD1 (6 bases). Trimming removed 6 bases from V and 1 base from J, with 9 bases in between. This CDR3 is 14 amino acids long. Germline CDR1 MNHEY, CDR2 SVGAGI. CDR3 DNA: TGTGCCAGCAGACAGGGCCAGAACACCGGGGAGCTGTTTTTT. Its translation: CASRQGQNTGELFF.

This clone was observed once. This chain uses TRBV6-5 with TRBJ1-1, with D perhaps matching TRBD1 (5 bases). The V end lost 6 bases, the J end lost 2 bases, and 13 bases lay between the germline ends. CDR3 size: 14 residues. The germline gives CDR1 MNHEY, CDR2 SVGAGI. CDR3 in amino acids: CASSRDRRNTEAFF. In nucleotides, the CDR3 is TGTGCCAGCAGCCGCGACAGAAGAAACACTGAAGCTTTCTTT.

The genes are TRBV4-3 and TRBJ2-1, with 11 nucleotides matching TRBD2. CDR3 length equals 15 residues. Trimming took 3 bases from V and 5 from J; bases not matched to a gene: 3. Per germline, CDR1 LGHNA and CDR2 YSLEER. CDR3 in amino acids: CASSHLAGGNNEQFF. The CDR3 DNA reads TGCGCCAGCAGCCACCTAGCGGGGGGAAACAATGAGCAGTTCTTC.

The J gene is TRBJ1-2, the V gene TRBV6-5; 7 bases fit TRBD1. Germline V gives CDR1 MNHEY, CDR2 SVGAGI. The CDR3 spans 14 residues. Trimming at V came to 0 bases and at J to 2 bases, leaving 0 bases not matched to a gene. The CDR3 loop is CASSYSTGNYGYTF. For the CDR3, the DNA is TGTGCCAGCAGTTACTCGACAGGGAACTATGGCTACACCTTC.

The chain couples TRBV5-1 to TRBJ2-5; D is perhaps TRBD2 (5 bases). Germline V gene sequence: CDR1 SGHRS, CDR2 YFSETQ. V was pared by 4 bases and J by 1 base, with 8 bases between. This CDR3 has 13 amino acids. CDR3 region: CASSRGSQETQYF. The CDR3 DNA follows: TGCGCCAGCAGCCGGGGATCCCAAGAGACCCAGTACTTC.

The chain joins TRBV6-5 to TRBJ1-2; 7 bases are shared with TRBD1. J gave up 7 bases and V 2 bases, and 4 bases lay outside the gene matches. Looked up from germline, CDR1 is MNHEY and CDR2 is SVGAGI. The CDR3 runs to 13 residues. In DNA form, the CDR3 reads TGTGCCAGCAGTTACAAGGGGGCAGGTGGCTACACCTTC. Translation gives CASSYKGAGGYTF.

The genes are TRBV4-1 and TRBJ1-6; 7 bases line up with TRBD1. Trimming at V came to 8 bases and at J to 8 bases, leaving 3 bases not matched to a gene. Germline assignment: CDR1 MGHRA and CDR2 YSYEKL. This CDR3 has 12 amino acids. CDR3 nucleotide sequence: TGCGCCAGCCGACAGGGTGATTCACCCCTCCACTTT. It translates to CASRQGDSPLHF.